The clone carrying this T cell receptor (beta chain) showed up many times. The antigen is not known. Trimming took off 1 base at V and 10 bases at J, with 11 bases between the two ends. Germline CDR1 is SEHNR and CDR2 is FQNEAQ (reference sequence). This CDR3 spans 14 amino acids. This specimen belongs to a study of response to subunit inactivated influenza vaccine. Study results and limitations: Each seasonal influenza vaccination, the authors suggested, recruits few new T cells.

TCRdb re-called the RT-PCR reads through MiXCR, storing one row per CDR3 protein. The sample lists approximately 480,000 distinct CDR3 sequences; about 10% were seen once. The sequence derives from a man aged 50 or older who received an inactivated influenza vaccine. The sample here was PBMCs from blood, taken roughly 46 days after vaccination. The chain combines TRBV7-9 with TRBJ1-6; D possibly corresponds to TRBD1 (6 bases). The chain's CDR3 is CASSLDQGQSPLHF. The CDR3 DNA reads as TGTGCCAGCAGCTTAGACCAGGGGCAATCACCCCTCCACTTT.